The rows below give T cell receptor beta chains drawn from one sample of a study of T cell responses to AZD1222 COVID-19 vaccine. TCRdb keeps only in-frame clones here, not all; method: immunoSEQ multiplex PCR. The table includes 140,000 or so clones, around 90% detected once. This sample comprised peripheral blood, obtained on day 0 of AZD1222 vaccination. These receptors all stem from an adult in good health. Each CDR3 is given with its conserved first and last residue. D genes are given only for firm matches. Clone sizes are given selectively: once, few, many, or a class where the clone is expanded.

v_call	j_call	d_call	clone_size	cdr3_aa	cdr3_nt
TRBV9	TRBJ1-1	.	.	CASSVDGTTNTEAFF	TGTGCCAGCAGCGTAGACGGCACTACGAACACTGAAGCTTTCTTT
TRBV19	TRBJ2-1	TRBD2	once	CASSIGLAALNEQFF	TGTGCCAGTAGTATAGGGCTAGCGGCCTTGAATGAGCAGTTCTTC
TRBV28	TRBJ1-4	.	.	CASTLPGFRAEKLFF	TGTGCCAGCACCTTACCAGGGTTTCGGGCGGAAAAACTGTTTTTT
TRBV6-2/TRBV6-3	TRBJ1-2	.	.	CASSYSGGYGYTF	TGTGCCAGCAGTTACTCCGGGGGCTATGGCTACACCTTC
TRBV7-3	TRBJ2-1	TRBD2	.	CASGSGRAGANNEQFF	TGTGCCAGCGGGAGTGGGAGAGCGGGGGCCAACAATGAGCAGTTCTTC
TRBV28	TRBJ2-1	.	.	CASSSPILRGPVHEQFF	TGTGCCAGCAGTTCCCCCATCCTGCGGGGGCCTGTCCATGAGCAGTTCTTC
TRBV9	TRBJ2-3	.	.	CASSDQSSGTDTQYF	TGTGCCAGCAGCGATCAGAGTAGCGGCACAGATACGCAGTATTTT
TRBV11-3	TRBJ2-4	.	.	CASSLTGRANIQYF	TGTGCCAGCAGCTTAACCGGCAGGGCTAACATTCAGTACTTC
TRBV7-2	TRBJ2-7	TRBD1	.	CASSSDRVYEQYF	TGTGCCAGCAGCTCGGACAGGGTCTACGAGCAGTACTTC
TRBV7-9	TRBJ2-5	TRBD2	.	CASSFLRAGGPQETQYF	TGTGCCAGCAGCTTTCTTAGGGCGGGGGGCCCCCAAGAGACCCAGTACTTC
TRBV28	TRBJ1-1	.	.	CASRPSLGGFMNTEAFF	TGTGCCAGCAGACCTAGCCTCGGGGGATTCATGAACACTGAAGCTTTCTTT
TRBV7-3	TRBJ2-4	TRBD1	.	CASSRQGRENIQYF	TGTGCCAGCAGCCGACAGGGTAGGGAAAACATTCAGTACTTC
TRBV29-1	TRBJ2-5	.	.	CSTEVGASRETQYF	TGCAGTACCGAGGTAGGAGCCTCTCGAGAGACCCAGTACTTC
TRBV9	TRBJ1-2	.	.	CASSVGRSSAYGYTF	TGTGCCAGCAGCGTAGGTCGCAGCTCCGCCTATGGCTACACCTTC
TRBV2	TRBJ2-3	.	.	CASSEMIFRGVGTDTQYF	TGTGCCAGCAGTGAGATGATTTTCCGCGGGGTGGGCACAGATACGCAGTATTTT
TRBV28	TRBJ1-6	.	.	CASSFLSPLHF	TGTGCCAGCAGTTTTCTGTCACCCCTCCACTTT
TRBV5-1	TRBJ2-5	TRBD2	.	CASSLAGTSGGAETQYF	TGCGCCAGCAGCTTGGCCGGGACTAGCGGGGGGGCAGAGACCCAGTACTTC
TRBV6-5	TRBJ1-4	.	.	CASSYRARDEKLFF	TGTGCCAGCAGTTACAGAGCCAGGGACGAAAAACTGTTTTTT
TRBV7-6	TRBJ2-7	TRBD1	once	CASSLEGQGNEQYF	TGTGCCAGCAGCTTAGAAGGACAGGGGAACGAGCAGTACTTC
TRBV7-2	TRBJ2-7	.	.	CASSQPSMYEQYF	TGTGCCAGCAGCCAACCCTCTATGTACGAGCAGTACTTC
TRBV16	TRBJ1-5	.	.	CASSPSITNQPQHF	TGTGCCAGCAGCCCCAGTATTACTAATCAGCCCCAGCATTTT
TRBV29-1	TRBJ2-3	TRBD1	.	CSVKQGVDTQYF	TGCAGCGTTAAACAGGGGGTGGATACGCAGTATTTT
TRBV3-1/TRBV3-2	TRBJ2-2	.	.	CASSQVPASTGELFF	TGTGCCAGCAGCCAAGTGCCTGCAAGCACCGGGGAGCTGTTTTTT
TRBV5-1	TRBJ1-2	.	.	CASRPLGRQWSNTF	TGCGCCAGCAGACCTCTGGGGCGTCAGTGGAGTAACACCTTC
TRBV5-1	TRBJ2-1	.	.	CASSQTGNNEQFF	TGCGCCAGCAGCCAGACAGGAAACAATGAGCAGTTCTTC
TRBV27	TRBJ2-5	.	few	CASSTGRKTQYF	TGTGCCAGCAGTACGGGGCGGAAGACCCAGTACTTC
TRBV3-1/TRBV3-2	TRBJ1-5	.	.	CASSQDRSGSYNQPQHF	TGTGCCAGCAGCCAAGATCGGAGCGGGAGCTACAATCAGCCCCAGCATTTT
TRBV3-1/TRBV3-2	TRBJ1-2	.	.	CASSQEPGVDYGYTF	TGTGCCAGCAGCCAAGAGCCAGGGGTTGACTATGGCTACACCTTC
TRBV10-2	TRBJ1-4	.	.	CASTWGAHEKLFF	TGCGCCAGCACCTGGGGGGCGCATGAAAAACTGTTTTTT
TRBV29-1	TRBJ1-1	TRBD1	.	CSVGTGATNTEAFF	TGCAGCGTTGGGACAGGGGCGACGAACACTGAAGCTTTCTTT
TRBV19	TRBJ2-2	.	once	CASSRTGKTSTGELFF	TGTGCCAGTAGCAGGACGGGAAAGACCAGCACCGGGGAGCTGTTTTTT
TRBV28	TRBJ2-3	TRBD2	.	CASSFLSGGAGDTQYF	TGTGCCAGCAGTTTCCTTAGCGGGGGGGCCGGAGATACGCAGTATTTT
TRBV5-4	TRBJ2-5	TRBD1	.	CASSRGQGQETQYF	TGTGCCAGCAGCAGGGGACAGGGGCAAGAGACCCAGTACTTC
TRBV2	TRBJ1-5	.	.	CASSLTGNSNQPQHF	TGTGCCAGCAGTTTAACAGGGAATAGCAATCAGCCCCAGCATTTT